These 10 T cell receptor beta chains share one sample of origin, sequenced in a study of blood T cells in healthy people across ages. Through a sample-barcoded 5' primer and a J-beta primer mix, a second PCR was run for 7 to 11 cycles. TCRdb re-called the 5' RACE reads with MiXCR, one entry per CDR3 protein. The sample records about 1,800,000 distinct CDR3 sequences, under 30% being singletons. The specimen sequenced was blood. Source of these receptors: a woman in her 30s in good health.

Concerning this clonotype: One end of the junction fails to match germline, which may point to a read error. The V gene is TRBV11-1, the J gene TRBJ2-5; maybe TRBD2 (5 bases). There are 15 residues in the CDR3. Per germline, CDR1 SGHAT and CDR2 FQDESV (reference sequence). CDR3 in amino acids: CASILGLQRQETQYF. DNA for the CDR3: TGTGCCAGCATCTTAGGCCTCCAGCGGCAAGAGACCCAGTACTTC.

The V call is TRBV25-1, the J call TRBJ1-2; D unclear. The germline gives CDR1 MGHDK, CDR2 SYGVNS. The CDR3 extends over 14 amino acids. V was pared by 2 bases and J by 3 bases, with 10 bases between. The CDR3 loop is CASSESWGHYGYTF. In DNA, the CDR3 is TGTGCCAGCAGTGAAAGTTGGGGTCACTATGGCTACACCTTC.

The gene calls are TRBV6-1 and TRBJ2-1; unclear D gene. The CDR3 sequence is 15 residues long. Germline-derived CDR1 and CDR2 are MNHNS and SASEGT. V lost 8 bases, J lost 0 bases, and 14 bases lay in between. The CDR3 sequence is CASYQAAVSYNEQFF. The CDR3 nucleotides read TGTGCCAGCTATCAGGCCGCGGTCTCCTACAATGAGCAGTTCTTC.

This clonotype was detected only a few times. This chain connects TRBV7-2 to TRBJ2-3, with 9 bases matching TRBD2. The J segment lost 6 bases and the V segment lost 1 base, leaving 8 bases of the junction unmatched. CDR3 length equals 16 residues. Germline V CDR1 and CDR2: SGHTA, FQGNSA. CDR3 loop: CASSLEAGGRWDTQYF. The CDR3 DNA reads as TGTGCCAGCAGCTTAGAAGCGGGAGGCCGGTGGGATACGCAGTATTTT.

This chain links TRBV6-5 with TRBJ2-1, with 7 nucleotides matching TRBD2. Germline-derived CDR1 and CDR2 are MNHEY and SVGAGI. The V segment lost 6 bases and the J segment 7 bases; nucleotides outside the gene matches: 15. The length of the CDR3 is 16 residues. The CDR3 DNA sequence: TGTGCCAGCAGACCCGGGGGGACTTTTTTTCGGAATGAGCAGTTCTTC. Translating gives CASRPGGTFFRNEQFF.

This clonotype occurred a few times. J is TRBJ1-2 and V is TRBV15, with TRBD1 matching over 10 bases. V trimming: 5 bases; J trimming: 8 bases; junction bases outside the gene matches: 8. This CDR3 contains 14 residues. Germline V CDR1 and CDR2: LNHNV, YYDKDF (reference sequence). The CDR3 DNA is TGTGCCACCAGCGTGGGACAGGGGCCCAGGGGCTACACCTTC. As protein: CATSVGQGPRGYTF.

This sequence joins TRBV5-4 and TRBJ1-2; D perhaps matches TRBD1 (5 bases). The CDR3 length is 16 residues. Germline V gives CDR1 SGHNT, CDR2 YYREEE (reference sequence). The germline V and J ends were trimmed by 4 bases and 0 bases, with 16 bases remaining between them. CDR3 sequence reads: CASSPPGRAANYGYTF. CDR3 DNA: TGTGCCAGCAGCCCCCCGGGACGCGCGGCTAACTATGGCTACACCTTC.

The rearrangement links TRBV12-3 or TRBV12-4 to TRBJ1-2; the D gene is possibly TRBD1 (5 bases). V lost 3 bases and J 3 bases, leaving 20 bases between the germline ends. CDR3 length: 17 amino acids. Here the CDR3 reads CASSFIGGGLAYYGYTF. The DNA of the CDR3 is TGTGCCAGCAGTTTCATTGGGGGAGGCCTAGCTTACTATGGCTACACCTTC.

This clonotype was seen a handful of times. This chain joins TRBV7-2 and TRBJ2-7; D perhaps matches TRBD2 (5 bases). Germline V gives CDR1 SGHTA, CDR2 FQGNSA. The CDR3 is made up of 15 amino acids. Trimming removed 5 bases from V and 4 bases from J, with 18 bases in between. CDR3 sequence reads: CASSPPPGGRYEQYF. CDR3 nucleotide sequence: TGTGCCAGCAGCCCCCCTCCTGGCGGGCGGTACGAGCAGTACTTC.

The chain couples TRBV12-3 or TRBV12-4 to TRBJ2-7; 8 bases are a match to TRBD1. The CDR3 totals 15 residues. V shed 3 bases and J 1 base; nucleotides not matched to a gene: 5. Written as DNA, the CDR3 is TGTGCCAGCAGTTTGGAGGGACAGGTGTCCTACGAGCAGTACTTC. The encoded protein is CASSLEGQVSYEQYF.